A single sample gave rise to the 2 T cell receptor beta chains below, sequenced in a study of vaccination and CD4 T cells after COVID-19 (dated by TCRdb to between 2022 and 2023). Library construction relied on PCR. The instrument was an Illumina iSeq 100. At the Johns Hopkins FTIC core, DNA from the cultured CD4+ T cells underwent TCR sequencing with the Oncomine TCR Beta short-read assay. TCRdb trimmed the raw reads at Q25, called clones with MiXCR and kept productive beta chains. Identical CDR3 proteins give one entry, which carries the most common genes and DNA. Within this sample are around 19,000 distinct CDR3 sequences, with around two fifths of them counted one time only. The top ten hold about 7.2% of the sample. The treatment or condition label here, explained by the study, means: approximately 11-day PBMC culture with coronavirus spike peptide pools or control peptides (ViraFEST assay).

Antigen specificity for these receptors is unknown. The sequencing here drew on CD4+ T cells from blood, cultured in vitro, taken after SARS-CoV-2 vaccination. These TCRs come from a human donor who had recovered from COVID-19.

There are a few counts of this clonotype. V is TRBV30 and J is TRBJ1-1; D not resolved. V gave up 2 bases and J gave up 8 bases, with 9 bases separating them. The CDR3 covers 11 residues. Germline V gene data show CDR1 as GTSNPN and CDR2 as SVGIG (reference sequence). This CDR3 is CAWSPPGEAFF. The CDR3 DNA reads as TGTGCCTGGAGTCCCCCTGGGGAAGCTTTCTTT.

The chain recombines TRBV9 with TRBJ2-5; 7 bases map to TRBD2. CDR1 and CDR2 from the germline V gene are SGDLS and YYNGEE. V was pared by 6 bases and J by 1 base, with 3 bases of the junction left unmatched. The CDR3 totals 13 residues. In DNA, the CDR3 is TGTGCCAGCAACCAGCGGGGCCAAGAGACCCAGTACTTC. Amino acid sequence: CASNQRGQETQYF.